This section outlines one T cell receptor (beta chain) sequence together with its context. Antigen specificity is unknown. The CDR3 covers 16 residues. Germline values: CDR1 SGHNT, CDR2 YENEEA. The ends were cut back, 3 bases at V and 3 bases at J, with 15 bases in the middle. The data were obtained in a study of T cell responses to AZD1222 COVID-19 vaccine. Repertoires were generated with immunoSEQ multiplex PCR, while TCRdb's copy carries only in-frame clones and drops some. The repertoire consists of over 95,000 clones, with less than 85% occurring once and the leading ten covering approximately 15%. Study-wide results and caveats: Among the donors, most were white British and more were female, and clonal diversity was possibly underestimated. Baseline antibody screening turned up just a handful of seropositive AZD1222 recipients.

This clonotype was sampled from an adult who received the AZD1222 COVID-19 vaccine. The chain recombines TRBV11-3 with TRBJ1-5; D is ambiguous. This sample comprised peripheral blood, obtained 28 days after the second AZD1222 dose. CDR3: CASSFASRTLNQPQHF. The CDR3 bases are TGTGCCAGCAGCTTTGCTTCAAGGACTCTCAATCAGCCCCAGCATTTT.